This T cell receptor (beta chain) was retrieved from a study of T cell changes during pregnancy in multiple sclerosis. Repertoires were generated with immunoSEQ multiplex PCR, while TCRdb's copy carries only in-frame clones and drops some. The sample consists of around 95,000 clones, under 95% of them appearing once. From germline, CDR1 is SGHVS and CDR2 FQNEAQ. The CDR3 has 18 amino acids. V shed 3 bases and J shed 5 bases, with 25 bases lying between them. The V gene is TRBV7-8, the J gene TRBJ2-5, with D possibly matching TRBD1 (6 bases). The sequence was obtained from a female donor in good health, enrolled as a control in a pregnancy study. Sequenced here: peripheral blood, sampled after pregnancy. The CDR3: CASSLGLQGFGSFETQYF. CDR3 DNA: TGTGCCAGCAGCTTGGGGCTACAGGGTTTTGGCAGTTTTGAGACCCAGTACTTC.